Listed below are T cell receptor beta chains from one sample, sequenced in a study of cytomegalovirus exposure and HLA in healthy donors. Libraries were prepared by immunoSEQ multiplex PCR; TCRdb keeps only in-frame clonotypes and omits some of them. This sample yields 250,000 to 300,000 clones, of which 80% to 95% are seen a single time; about 1.8% belongs to the top ten. The source material was PBMCs. The receptor source for this set is a girl between 2 and 10 years old in good health and CMV-seronegative. CDR3s leave out the opening cysteine and the closing phenylalanine or tryptophan. Fields, in order: V gene, CDR3 protein.

>TRBV7-2
ASSPLAGVPNEQF
>TRBV2
ASSEWAGVNQPQH
>TRBV6-1
ASSERGRDWQF
>TRBV29-1
SVSHAGYGYT
>TRBV2
ASSEWALLSTDTQY
>TRBV5-1
ASSLWARSEGMNTEAF
>TRBV10-3
AISLLGLGAIGNTGELF
>TRBV28
ASTLQKGMGTYEQY
>TRBV21-1
ASSTKGQGVCLGNTIY
>TRBV5-1
ASSLGSGESEQF
>TRBV20-1
SASSDYGYT
>TRBV10-1
ASSESGLAGAIYEQY
>TRBV6-1
ASSGQGREKLF
>TRBV28
ASSLNFRVRGNEQF
>TRBV18
ASSLTPTGVEKLF
>TRBV9
ASSLHGRPSGGNNEQF
>TRBV7-8
ASSTGGSYEQY
>TRBV13
ASSPPTDRTEAF
>TRBV19
ASRLQGGGTDTQY
>TRBV19
ASSHHRDRLNTEAF
>TRBV27
ASSVTGTNSPLH
>TRBV7-9
ASSIVGRRYYEQY
>TRBV10-3
AISEVLAGVYNEQF
>TRBV29-1
SVAQGAWDTEAF
>TRBV15
ATSREVAGPYEQY
>TRBV11-2
ASSLLAGVRETQY
>TRBV6-5
ASSEGFSYNSPLH
>TRBV5-4
ASSLSVHNEQF
>TRBV13
ASSHRGQGAYEQY
>TRBV19
ASSLKLGGTGLYGYT
>TRBV15
ATSRDLANYEQY
>TRBV6-1
ASSPRSSYNEQF
>TRBV9
ASSVLGGYYNEQF
>TRBV6-5
ASSWDRGTGELF
>TRBV2
ASRGEINQPQH
>TRBV7-9
ASSLVGAYEQY
>TRBV6-1
ASSEKGANTEAF
>TRBV18
ASSPRSEAYEQF
>TRBV18
ASSPLAGGPISGEQF
>TRBV7-6
ASSPGPGQGLSGANVLT
>TRBV15
ATSKGGSTDEQY
>TRBV19
ASSITGDQPQH
>TRBV19
ASSTPYRGEYEQY
>TRBV28
ASSFLGTGIADTQY
>TRBV7-3
ASSSSGGNTDTQY